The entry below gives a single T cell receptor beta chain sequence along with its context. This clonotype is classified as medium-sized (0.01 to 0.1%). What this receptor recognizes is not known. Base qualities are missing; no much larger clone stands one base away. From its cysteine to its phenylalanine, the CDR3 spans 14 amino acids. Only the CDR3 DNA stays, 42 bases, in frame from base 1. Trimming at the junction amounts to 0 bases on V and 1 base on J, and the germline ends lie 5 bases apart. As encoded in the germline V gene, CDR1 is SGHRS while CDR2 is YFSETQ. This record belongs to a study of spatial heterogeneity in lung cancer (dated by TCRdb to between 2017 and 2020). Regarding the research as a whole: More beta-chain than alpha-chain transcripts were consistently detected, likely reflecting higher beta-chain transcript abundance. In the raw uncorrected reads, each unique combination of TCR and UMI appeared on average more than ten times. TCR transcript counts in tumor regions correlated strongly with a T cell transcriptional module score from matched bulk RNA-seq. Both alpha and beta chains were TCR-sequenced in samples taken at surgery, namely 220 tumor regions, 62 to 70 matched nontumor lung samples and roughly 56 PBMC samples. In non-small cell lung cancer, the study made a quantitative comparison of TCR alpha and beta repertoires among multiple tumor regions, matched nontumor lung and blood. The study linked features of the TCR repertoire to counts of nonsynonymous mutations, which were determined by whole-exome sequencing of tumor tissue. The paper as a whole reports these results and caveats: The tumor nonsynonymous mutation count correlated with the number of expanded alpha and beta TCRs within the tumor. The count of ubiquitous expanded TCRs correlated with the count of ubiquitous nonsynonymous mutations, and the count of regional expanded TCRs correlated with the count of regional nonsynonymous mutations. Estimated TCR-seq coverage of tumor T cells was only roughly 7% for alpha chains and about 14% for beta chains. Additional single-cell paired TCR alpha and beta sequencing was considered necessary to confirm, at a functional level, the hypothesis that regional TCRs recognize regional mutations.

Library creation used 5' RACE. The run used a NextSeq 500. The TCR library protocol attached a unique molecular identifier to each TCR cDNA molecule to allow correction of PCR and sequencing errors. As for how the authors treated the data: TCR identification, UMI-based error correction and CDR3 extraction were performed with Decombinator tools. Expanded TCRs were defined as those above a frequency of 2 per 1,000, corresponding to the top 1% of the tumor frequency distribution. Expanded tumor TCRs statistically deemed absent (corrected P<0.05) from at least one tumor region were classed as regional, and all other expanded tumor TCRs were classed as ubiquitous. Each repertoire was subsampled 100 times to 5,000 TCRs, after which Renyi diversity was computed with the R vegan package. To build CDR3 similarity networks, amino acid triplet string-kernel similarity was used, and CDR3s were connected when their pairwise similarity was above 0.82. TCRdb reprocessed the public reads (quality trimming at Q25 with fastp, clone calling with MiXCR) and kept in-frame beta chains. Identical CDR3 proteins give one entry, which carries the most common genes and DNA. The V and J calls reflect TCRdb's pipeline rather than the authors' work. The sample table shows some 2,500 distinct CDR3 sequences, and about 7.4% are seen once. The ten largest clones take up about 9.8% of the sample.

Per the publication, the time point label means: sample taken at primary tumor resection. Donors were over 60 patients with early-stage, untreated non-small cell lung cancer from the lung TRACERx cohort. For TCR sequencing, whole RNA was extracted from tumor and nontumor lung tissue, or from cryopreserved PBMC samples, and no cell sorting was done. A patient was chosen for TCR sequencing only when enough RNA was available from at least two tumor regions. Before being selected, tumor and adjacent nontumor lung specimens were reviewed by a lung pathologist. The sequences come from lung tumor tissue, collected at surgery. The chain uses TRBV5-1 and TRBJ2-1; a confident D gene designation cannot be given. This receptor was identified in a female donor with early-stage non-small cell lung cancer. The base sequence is TGCGCCAGCAGCTTGGGGAATTCCTACAATGAGCAGTTCTTC. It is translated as CASSLGNSYNEQFF. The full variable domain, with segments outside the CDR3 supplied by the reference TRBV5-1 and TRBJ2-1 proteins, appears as KAGVTQTPRYLIKTRGQQVTLSCSPISGHRSVSWYQQTPGQGLQFLFEYFSETQRNKGNFPGRFSGRQFSNSRSEMNVSTLELGDSALYLCASSLGNSYNEQFFGPGTRLTVL.